The T cell receptor (beta chain) described here comes from a study of T cells in Graves' hyperthyroidism and ophthalmopathy. Patients were excluded for uncontrolled infection, other autoimmune disease, pregnancy or lactation. Ten or more counts support this clonotype. Its antigen is still unknown. Amplification of TCR beta CDR3 regions used RNA as the template. Researchers ran a first-round RT-PCR on the TCR CDR3 using the HTBI primer set. TCRdb processed the multiplex PCR reads anew with MiXCR; each CDR3 protein has one entry. Of 640,000 or so distinct CDR3 sequences in the sample, approximately 14% were seen once. Trimming stripped 0 bases from V and 2 bases from J, with 16 bases between. CDR3 length: 17 amino acids. Per germline, CDR1 MNHEY and CDR2 SVGAGI. Study-level results: Ophthalmopathy and stable hyperthyroidism were told apart by a 13 V-J model.

The V and J genes are TRBV6-5 and TRBJ1-2; D call uncertain. The source material was blood. The source of this sequence is a woman aged 35 to 49 with Graves' ophthalmopathy. CDR3 protein: CASSYSTVGPQNYGYTF. The CDR3 region has the DNA TGTGCCAGCAGTTACTCAACCGTCGGACCTCAAAACTATGGCTACACCTTC.